A selection of T cell receptor beta chains follows, all from one sample in a study of tumor-infiltrating lymphocytes in localized non-small cell lung cancer. Here immunoSEQ multiplex PCR was the method, and the copy in TCRdb shows in-frame clones only, minus some. The data show about 10,000 clones, with over 45% seen just once and about a tenth held by the top ten. Material for sequencing was uninvolved lung tissue not adjacent to the tumor. The receptors were gathered from a human donor with non-small cell lung cancer. Each CDR3 is given with its conserved first and last residue. Fields, in order: J gene, clone size, V gene, D gene, CDR3 protein, CDR3 DNA. The D gene is left open where the match is weak. Some rows have no size entry. The others give once, few or many, or a class for an expanded clone.

>TRBJ2-1|NA|TRBV6-6|TRBD2
CASSPLAGGYNEQFF
TGTGCCAGCAGTCCTCTAGCGGGGGGGTACAATGAGCAGTTCTTC
>TRBJ1-2|NA|TRBV29-1|NA
CSVEARGGVPNYGYTF
TGCAGCGTTGAAGCGCGAGGGGGGGTCCCTAACTATGGCTACACCTTC
>TRBJ2-7|NA|TRBV7-1|TRBD2
CASSLGLAGVGTAYEQYF
TGTGCCAGCAGCTTAGGACTAGCGGGGGTAGGTACCGCCTACGAGCAGTACTTC
>TRBJ2-7|few|TRBV2|TRBD1
CASRRQGDSYEQYF
TGTGCCAGCAGGAGGCAGGGGGACTCCTACGAGCAGTACTTC
>TRBJ2-7|NA|TRBV10-3|NA
CAISAPSGTVTSYEQYF
TGTGCCATCAGTGCTCCGTCCGGGACGGTCACCTCCTACGAGCAGTACTTC
>TRBJ2-1|NA|TRBV6-5|NA
CASSFRGSSYNEQFF
TGTGCCAGCAGTTTCCGGGGGAGCTCCTACAATGAGCAGTTCTTC
>TRBJ2-7|NA|TRBV19|TRBD1
CASSQGVGEQYF
TGTGCCAGTTCCCAGGGGGTCGGCGAGCAGTACTTC
>TRBJ2-6|NA|TRBV5-6|NA
CASSPGTFSGANVLTF
TGTGCCAGCAGCCCCGGGACCTTCTCTGGGGCCAACGTCCTGACTTTC
>TRBJ2-4|NA|TRBV29-1|TRBD1
CSVGTGPMNIQYF
TGCAGCGTCGGGACAGGGCCCATGAACATTCAGTACTTC
>TRBJ1-2|once|TRBV10-3|NA
CAISEPTGARDLYGYTF
TGTGCCATCAGTGAGCCGACAGGAGCCAGGGACCTCTATGGCTACACCTTC
>TRBJ1-3|NA|TRBV4-2|NA
CASSQEVGRGGLNTIYF
TGTGCCAGCAGCCAAGAGGTGGGGAGGGGGGGCCTAAACACCATATATTTT
>TRBJ2-7|few|TRBV6-6|TRBD2
CASSYDPSGGGGKQYF
TGTGCCAGCAGTTACGATCCTAGCGGGGGGGGCGGGAAGCAGTACTTC
>TRBJ1-6|NA|TRBV4-1|TRBD1
CASSQVVTGDSPLHF
TGCGCCAGCAGCCAAGTGGTGACAGGGGATTCACCCCTCCACTTT
>TRBJ2-5|once|TRBV7-2|NA
CASSLGDKETQYF
TGTGCCAGCAGCTTAGGGGACAAAGAGACCCAGTACTTC
>TRBJ2-1|NA|TRBV29-1|NA
CSVQDYNEQFF
TGCAGCGTTCAGGATTACAATGAGCAGTTCTTC
>TRBJ2-5|NA|TRBV11-2|NA
CASSLEPEETQYF
TGTGCCAGCAGCTTAGAGCCGGAAGAGACCCAGTACTTC
>TRBJ1-1|medium-sized|TRBV27|TRBD1
CASIRSRDRGTEAFF
TGTGCCAGCATTAGGTCCCGGGACAGGGGAACTGAAGCTTTCTTT
>TRBJ1-1|NA|TRBV29-1|NA
CSVERGVNTEAFF
TGCAGCGTCGAACGGGGTGTGAACACTGAAGCTTTCTTT
>TRBJ2-2|NA|TRBV6-1|NA
CASRKDRDTGELFF
TGTGCCAGCAGGAAGGATCGGGACACCGGGGAGCTGTTTTTT
>TRBJ2-5|few|TRBV5-1|NA
CASSLQEQETQYF
TGCGCCAGCAGCTTGCAGGAACAAGAGACCCAGTACTTC
>TRBJ2-6|NA|TRBV7-3|NA
CASSRSGANVLTF
TGTGCCAGCAGCCGCTCTGGGGCCAACGTCCTGACTTTC
>TRBJ2-2|NA|TRBV7-2|TRBD2
CASSLKPTGLANTGELFF
TGTGCCAGCAGCTTAAAACCCACAGGACTAGCGAACACCGGGGAGCTGTTTTTT